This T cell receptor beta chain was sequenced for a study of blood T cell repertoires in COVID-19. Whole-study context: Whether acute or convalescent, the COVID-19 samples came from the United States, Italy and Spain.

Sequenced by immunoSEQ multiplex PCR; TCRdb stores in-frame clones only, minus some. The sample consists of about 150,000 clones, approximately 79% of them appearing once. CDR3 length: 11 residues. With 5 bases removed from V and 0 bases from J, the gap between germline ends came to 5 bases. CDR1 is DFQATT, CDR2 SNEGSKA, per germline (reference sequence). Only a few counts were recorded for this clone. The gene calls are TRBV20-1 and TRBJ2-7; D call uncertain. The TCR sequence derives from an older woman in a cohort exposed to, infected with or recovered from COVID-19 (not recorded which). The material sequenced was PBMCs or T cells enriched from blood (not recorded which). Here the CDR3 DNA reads TGCAGTGCTTTCAACTCCTACGAGCAGTACTTC. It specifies CSAFNSYEQYF.